This TCR beta chain was sequenced in a study of T cells in women clearing cervical HPV infection listed by TCRdb under 2018. Background on the whole study: Cases were 25 women with histologically confirmed HPV16-related CIN3 or worse, including a couple of invasive cancers. Controls were over 20 women whose single incident HPV16 infection cleared within 12 months without precancer or cancer developing. Blood from cases was drawn at the visit where the lesion was first identified, while blood from controls was drawn once the infection was no longer detected. Among cases, blood sampling occurred a median of 149 days after lesion detection, with an interquartile range of roughly 90 to 230 days. HLA typing was available for only a few women, so HLA type could not be excluded as a confounder. This exploratory proof-of-principle case-control study, nested within the Guanacaste HPV Natural History Study in Costa Rica, compared TCR repertoires among women with different cervical HPV16 outcomes. Cases and controls were matched on age within five years and on year of sample collection. Cases had a median age of about 34 years compared with about 40 for controls, and baseline characteristics showed no significant differences between the groups. The parent cohort enrolled approximately 9,200 women aged 18 or older in Guanacaste, Costa Rica, during about 1993 to 1994 and followed them for about 7 years. Five blinded duplicates per group were added as quality controls, giving some 60 samples: some 50 participants and about ten replicates. Results and caveats for the whole study, not just this receptor: TCR repertoire richness was significantly higher in CIN3+ cases than in controls across sequencing depths, while evenness did not differ. Because the number of T cells per sample was unknown, the richness differences could reflect varying T-cell content rather than repertoire biology. Cases were distinguished from controls with an estimated AUC of roughly 0.79 by random forest classifiers combining richness and V gene abundances. Because of the cross-sectional design, the study could not determine whether the associations came before infection or resulted from infection, and neither effector/memory subsets nor HPV-specific T cells were isolated.

Every participant had a single incident cervical HPV16 infection, and women with prevalent HPV16 infections were excluded. Cervical HPV DNA was detected by MY09/MY11 PCR, and genotyping was performed by dot-blot hybridization. Approximately 15 mL of heparinized blood were centrifuged, and the buffy coat was aliquoted, frozen at -30°C, then stored at -80°C. Genomic DNA was extracted from buffy coat specimens using QIAGEN kits. Regarding this clone: It has no known antigen specificity.

The immunoSEQ assay used multiplex PCR to amplify TCR beta CDR3 regions from an average of approximately 1,300 ng of genomic DNA per sample. To correct primer bias, the assay used a complete synthetic TCR repertoire to set an amplification baseline. The amplicons were sequenced on the Illumina platform. The published analysis was carried out like this. Sequences were error-corrected by clustering with frequency ratios and a modified nearest-neighbor algorithm, then analyzed in the immunoSEQ Analyzer with IMGT gene definitions. At each rarefaction depth, TCR richness and evenness were averaged across 20 rarefaction repeats, and samples with fewer sequences than that depth were excluded. V, D and J gene relative abundances were compared between groups with Wilcoxon rank sum tests, applying FDR correction. Blinded duplicates gave an intraclass correlation of roughly 95% for TCR richness and an average of about 74% across roughly 69 gene segments. TCRdb took over this immuneACCESS table, retaining in-frame rearrangements with V and J assigned. Such tables are incomplete; in checked studies, under half of the missing clones stem from an unresolved V gene, and the remainder is unexplained. The V and J calls and clone size are taken from that table; D and trimming were inferred from the DNA. The sample's own table lists fewer than 35,000 clones. In total, the top ten clones hold 6.5% to 8% of the sample.

The receptor's source is a woman aged 18-70 years with a cervical HPV16 infection that either progressed to CIN3+ or cleared (not recorded which). Sequenced material: blood buffy coat.

Partial CDR3 DNA: TGTGCCAGTAGTATGGTACAGATCTATGGC. It translates as CASSMVQIYG. The full CDR3 is CASSMVQIYGYTF. The chain is assembled from TRBV19 and TRBJ1-2; no confident D gene assignment can be made. The read terminates 3 residues ahead of where the CDR3 ends, so the germline J gene completes it. V drops 3 bases and J drops 4 bases, leaving 9 bases in between. Counted from cysteine to phenylalanine, this CDR3 has 13 amino acids. Only the CDR3 bases that were read are kept: 30 of them, in frame from base 1. CDR1 and CDR2 (LNHDA, SQIVND) derive from the germline V gene (reference sequence).